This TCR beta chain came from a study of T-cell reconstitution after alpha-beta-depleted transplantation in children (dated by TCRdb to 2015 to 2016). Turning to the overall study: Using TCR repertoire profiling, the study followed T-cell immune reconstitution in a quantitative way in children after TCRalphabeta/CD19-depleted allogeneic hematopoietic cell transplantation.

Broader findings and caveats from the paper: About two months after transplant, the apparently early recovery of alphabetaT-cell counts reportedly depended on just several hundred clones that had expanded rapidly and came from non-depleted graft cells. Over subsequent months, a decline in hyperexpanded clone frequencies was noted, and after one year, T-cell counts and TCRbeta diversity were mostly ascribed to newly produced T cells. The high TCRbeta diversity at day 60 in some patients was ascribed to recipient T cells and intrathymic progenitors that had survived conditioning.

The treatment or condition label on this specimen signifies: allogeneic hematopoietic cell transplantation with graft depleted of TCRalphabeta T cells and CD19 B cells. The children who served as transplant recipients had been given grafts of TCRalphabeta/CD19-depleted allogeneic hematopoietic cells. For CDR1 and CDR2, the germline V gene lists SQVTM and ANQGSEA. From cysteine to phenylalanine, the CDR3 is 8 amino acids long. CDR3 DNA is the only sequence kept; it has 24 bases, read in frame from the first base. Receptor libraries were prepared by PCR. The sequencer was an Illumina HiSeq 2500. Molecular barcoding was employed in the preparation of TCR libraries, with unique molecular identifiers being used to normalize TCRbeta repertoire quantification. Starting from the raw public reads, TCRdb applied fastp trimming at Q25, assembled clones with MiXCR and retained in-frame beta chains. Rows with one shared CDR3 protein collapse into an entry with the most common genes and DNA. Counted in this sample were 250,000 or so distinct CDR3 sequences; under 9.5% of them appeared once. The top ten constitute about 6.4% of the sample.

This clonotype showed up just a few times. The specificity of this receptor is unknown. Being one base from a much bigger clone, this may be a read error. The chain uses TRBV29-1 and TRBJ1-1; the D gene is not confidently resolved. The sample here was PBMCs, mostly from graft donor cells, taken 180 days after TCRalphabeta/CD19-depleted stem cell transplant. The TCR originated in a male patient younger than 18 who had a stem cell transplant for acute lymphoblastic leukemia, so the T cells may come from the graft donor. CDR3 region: CTPGRAFF. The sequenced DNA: TGCACCCCCGGGCGGGCTTTCTTT.